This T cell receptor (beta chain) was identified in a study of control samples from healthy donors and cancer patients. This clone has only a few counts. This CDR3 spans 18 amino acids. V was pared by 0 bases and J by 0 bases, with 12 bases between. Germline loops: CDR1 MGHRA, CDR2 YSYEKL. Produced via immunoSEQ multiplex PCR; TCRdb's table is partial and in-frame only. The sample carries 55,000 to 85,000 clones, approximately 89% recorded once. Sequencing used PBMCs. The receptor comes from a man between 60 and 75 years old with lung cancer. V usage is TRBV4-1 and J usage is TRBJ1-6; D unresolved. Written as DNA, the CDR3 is TGCGCCAGCAGCCAAGAATACACATTTAGCTCCTATAATTCACCCCTCCACTTT. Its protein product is CASSQEYTFSSYNSPLHF.